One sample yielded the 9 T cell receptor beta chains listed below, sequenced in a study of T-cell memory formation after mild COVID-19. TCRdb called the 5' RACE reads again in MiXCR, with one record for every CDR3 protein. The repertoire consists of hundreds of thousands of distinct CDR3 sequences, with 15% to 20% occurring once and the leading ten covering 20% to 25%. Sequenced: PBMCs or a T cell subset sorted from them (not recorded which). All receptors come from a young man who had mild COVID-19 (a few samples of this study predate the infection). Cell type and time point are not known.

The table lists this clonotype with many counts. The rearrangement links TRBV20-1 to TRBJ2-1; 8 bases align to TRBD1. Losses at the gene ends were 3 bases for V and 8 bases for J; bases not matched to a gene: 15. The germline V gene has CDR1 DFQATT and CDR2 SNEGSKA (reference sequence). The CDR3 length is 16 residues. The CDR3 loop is CSASTPGTGSHHEQFF. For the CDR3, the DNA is TGCAGTGCTAGCACTCCCGGGACAGGCTCGCATCATGAGCAGTTCTTC.

The CDR3 nucleotides are TGCGCCAGCAGCGTTAGCGGGGGGCCTCACCAAGAGACCCAGTACTTC. This translates into CASSVSGGPHQETQYF. The chain is built from TRBV5-1 and TRBJ2-5, with 10 bases fitting TRBD2. V lost 4 bases and J lost 0; bases outside the gene matches: 6. The CDR3 covers 16 residues. The germline CDR1 and CDR2 sequences are SGHRS and YFSETQ.

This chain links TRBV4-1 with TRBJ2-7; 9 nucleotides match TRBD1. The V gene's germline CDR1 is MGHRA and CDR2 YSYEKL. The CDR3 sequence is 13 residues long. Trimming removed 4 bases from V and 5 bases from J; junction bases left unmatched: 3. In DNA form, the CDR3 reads TGCGCCAGCAGCCCTGGACAGGGGAACGAGCAGTACTTC. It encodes CASSPGQGNEQYF.

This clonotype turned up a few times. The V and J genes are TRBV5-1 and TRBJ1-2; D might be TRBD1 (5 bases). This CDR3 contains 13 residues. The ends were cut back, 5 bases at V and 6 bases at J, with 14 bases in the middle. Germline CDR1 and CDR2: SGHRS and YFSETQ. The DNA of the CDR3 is TGCGCCAGCAGTACGGTCCAGGGCAATGGCTACACCTTC. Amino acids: CASSTVQGNGYTF.

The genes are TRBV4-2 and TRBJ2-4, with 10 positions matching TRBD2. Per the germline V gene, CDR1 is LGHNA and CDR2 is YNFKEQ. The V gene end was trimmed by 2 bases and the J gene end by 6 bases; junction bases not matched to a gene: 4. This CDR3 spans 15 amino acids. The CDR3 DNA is TGTGCCAGCAGCCAACAGTCTAGCGGGGGAAACATTCAGTACTTC. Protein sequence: CASSQQSSGGNIQYF.

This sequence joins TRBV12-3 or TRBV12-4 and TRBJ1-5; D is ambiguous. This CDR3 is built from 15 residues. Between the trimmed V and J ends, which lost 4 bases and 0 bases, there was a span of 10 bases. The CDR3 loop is CASSSAVYSNQPQHF. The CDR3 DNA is TGTGCCAGCAGTTCCGCGGTCTATAGCAATCAGCCCCAGCATTTT.

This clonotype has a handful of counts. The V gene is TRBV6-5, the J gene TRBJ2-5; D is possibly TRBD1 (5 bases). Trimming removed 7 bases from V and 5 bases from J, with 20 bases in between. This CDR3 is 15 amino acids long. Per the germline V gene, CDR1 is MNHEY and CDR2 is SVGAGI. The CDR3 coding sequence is TGTGCCAGCACCCCCGGGCCAGGGCCTTGGGAGACCCAGTACTTC. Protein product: CASTPGPGPWETQYF.

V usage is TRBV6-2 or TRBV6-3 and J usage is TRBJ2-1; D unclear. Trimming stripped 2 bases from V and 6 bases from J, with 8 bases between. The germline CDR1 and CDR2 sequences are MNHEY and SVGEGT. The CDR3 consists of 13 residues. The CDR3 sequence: CASSYGVSNEQFF. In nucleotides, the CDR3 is TGTGCCAGCAGTTACGGGGTGAGCAATGAGCAGTTCTTC.

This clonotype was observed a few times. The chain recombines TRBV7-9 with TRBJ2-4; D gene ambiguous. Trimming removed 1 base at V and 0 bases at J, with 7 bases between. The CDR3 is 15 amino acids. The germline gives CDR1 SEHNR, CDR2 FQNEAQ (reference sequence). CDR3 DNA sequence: TGTGCCAGCAGCTTAGGGTTCCTAGCCAAAAACATTCAGTACTTC. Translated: CASSLGFLAKNIQYF.